The rows below give T cell receptor beta chains drawn from one sample of a study of blood T cell repertoires in COVID-19. Here immunoSEQ multiplex PCR was the method, and the copy in TCRdb shows in-frame clones only, minus some. Seen here are over 150,000 clones, about 88% observed once, and the top ten hold 2% to 2.5%. Sample: peripheral blood. The receptor source for this set is a man in his forties or fifties who had recovered from COVID-19. Each CDR3 is given with its conserved first and last residue. D genes are given only for firm matches. The size of a clone is reported for some rows only, either as once, few or many, or as a class for expanded clones.

j_call | d_call | v_call | clone_size | cdr3_aa | cdr3_nt
TRBJ2-5 | - | TRBV6-2/TRBV6-3 | - | CASSPLGGRSETQYF | TGTGCCAGCAGCCCTCTCGGGGGGCGGTCGGAGACCCAGTACTTC
TRBJ1-1 | TRBD1 | TRBV28 | once | CASSSLMTGENTEAFF | TGTGCCAGCAGTTCTCTAATGACAGGGGAGAACACTGAAGCTTTCTTT
TRBJ2-5 | - | TRBV7-2 | - | CASSLAGGGETQYF | TGTGCCAGCAGCTTAGCGGGAGGGGGAGAGACCCAGTACTTC
TRBJ2-7 | - | TRBV12-3/TRBV12-4 | - | CASSRLQGNEQYF | TGTGCCAGCAGTAGACTACAGGGAAACGAGCAGTACTTC
TRBJ1-5 | TRBD1 | TRBV6-5 | - | CASSDRGNQPQHF | TGTGCCAGCAGCGACAGGGGAAATCAGCCCCAGCATTTT
TRBJ1-1 | - | TRBV10-3 | once | CAISPPRGSGTEAFF | TGTGCCATCAGTCCTCCACGGGGGTCGGGCACTGAAGCTTTCTTT
TRBJ2-5 | TRBD2 | TRBV28 | few | CASSVPGLAEETQYF | TGTGCCAGCAGTGTACCCGGACTAGCGGAAGAGACCCAGTACTTC
TRBJ2-7 | - | TRBV14 | - | CASSQANRVYEQYF | TGTGCCAGCAGCCAAGCTAACAGAGTTTACGAGCAGTACTTC
TRBJ1-2 | TRBD1 | TRBV5-1 | - | CASSLNSGQGWGYTF | TGCGCCAGCAGCCTAAACTCGGGACAGGGCTGGGGCTACACCTTC
TRBJ2-1 | TRBD2 | TRBV2 | - | CASRPGLAQGEQFF | TGTGCCAGCAGGCCGGGACTAGCTCAGGGTGAGCAGTTCTTC
TRBJ1-2 | - | TRBV4-1 | - | CASSQQRGQMRGKNYGYTF | TGCGCCAGCAGCCAACAAAGGGGCCAAATGAGGGGGAAGAACTATGGCTACACCTTC
TRBJ1-1 | TRBD1 | TRBV10-3 | few | CAISDLGTGNSEAFF | TGTGCCATCAGTGATTTAGGGACAGGGAATAGTGAAGCTTTCTTT
TRBJ1-5 | - | TRBV6-1 | - | CASSEAYMRSNQPQHF | TGTGCCAGCAGTGAAGCGTATATGAGAAGCAATCAGCCCCAGCATTTT
TRBJ1-5 | - | TRBV27 | - | CASSPRDSREPQHF | TGTGCCAGCAGTCCACGGGACTCCAGAGAGCCCCAGCATTTT
TRBJ2-7 | TRBD1 | TRBV27 | - | CASRKQGAYEQYF | TGTGCCAGCAGGAAACAGGGGGCCTACGAGCAGTACTTC
TRBJ1-2 | - | TRBV7-9 | - | CASSLARAGALGYTF | TGTGCCAGCAGCTTAGCTCGGGCGGGGGCTCTGGGCTACACCTTC
TRBJ2-6 | - | TRBV7-8 | - | CASSGSGANVLTF | TGTGCCAGCAGCGGGAGTGGGGCCAACGTCCTGACTTTC
TRBJ1-4 | - | TRBV6-2/TRBV6-3 | - | CASSARDIDGEKLFF | TGTGCCAGCAGTGCAAGGGACATCGATGGAGAAAAACTGTTTTTT
TRBJ2-7 | TRBD1 | TRBV3-1/TRBV3-2 | - | CASSRTGLYEQYF | TGTGCCAGCAGCCGGACAGGGCTCTACGAGCAGTACTTC
TRBJ1-1 | - | TRBV7-2 | - | CASSARGENTEAFF | TGTGCCAGCAGCGCCAGGGGAGAGAACACTGAAGCTTTCTTT
TRBJ2-5 | TRBD2 | TRBV7-8 | - | CASSPAGGGETQYF | TGTGCCAGCAGCCCGGCGGGGGGTGGAGAGACCCAGTACTTC
TRBJ2-7 | TRBD2 | TRBV11-2 | - | CASSPQAGVYEQYF | TGTGCCAGCAGCCCCCAGGCGGGGGTTTACGAGCAGTACTTC
TRBJ1-5 | - | TRBV27 | - | CASSLKGHNQPQHF | TGTGCCAGCAGTTTAAAGGGGCACAATCAGCCCCAGCATTTT
TRBJ1-4 | TRBD1 | TRBV5-1 | - | CASSFRTGGREKLFF | TGCGCCAGCAGCTTTCGGACAGGGGGAAGGGAAAAACTGTTTTTT
TRBJ1-3 | TRBD1 | TRBV18 | - | CASSLGQRNTIYF | TGTGCCAGCTCCTTGGGACAGAGAAACACCATATATTTT
TRBJ2-5 | TRBD1 | TRBV5-1 | - | CASSGTGQSMSETQYF | TGCGCCAGCAGCGGAACGGGACAGAGTATGAGTGAGACCCAGTACTTC
TRBJ1-1 | - | TRBV10-3 | once | CAIGRAGVLNTEAFF | TGTGCCATCGGTCGGGCAGGGGTTTTGAACACTGAAGCTTTCTTT
TRBJ2-3 | TRBD2 | TRBV7-2 | - | CASSLSASGPTDTQYF | TGTGCCAGCAGCTTATCGGCTAGCGGGCCCACAGATACGCAGTATTTT
TRBJ2-7 | TRBD1 | TRBV18 | - | CASSSGQVSSYEQYF | TGTGCCAGCTCATCCGGACAGGTGAGCTCCTACGAGCAGTACTTC
TRBJ2-5 | TRBD2 | TRBV6-5 | - | CASSYSGLAHETQYF | TGTGCCAGCAGTTACTCAGGACTAGCTCACGAGACCCAGTACTTC
TRBJ2-3 | TRBD2 | TRBV7-3 | once | CASSLNPGGSTDTQYF | TGTGCCAGCAGCTTAAATCCCGGGGGGAGCACAGATACGCAGTATTTT
TRBJ2-7 | TRBD2 | TRBV5-4 | few | CASSSFLAGGYEQYF | TGTGCCAGCAGCTCTTTCCTAGCGGGAGGATACGAGCAGTACTTC
TRBJ1-4 | TRBD1 | TRBV27 | - | CASRNNRGNEKLFF | TGTGCCAGCAGAAACAACAGGGGCAATGAAAAACTGTTTTTT
TRBJ1-1 | TRBD1 | TRBV6-5 | - | CAIRQGPLTEAFF | TGTGCCATCCGACAGGGACCCCTGACTGAAGCTTTCTTT
TRBJ1-3 | TRBD1 | TRBV7-9 | - | CASSPGQGLENTIYF | TGTGCCAGCAGCCCCGGACAGGGGCTGGAGAACACCATATATTTT
TRBJ1-5 | TRBD1 | TRBV27 | - | CASSLGTGNQPQHF | TGTGCCAGCAGTCTAGGGACAGGCAATCAGCCCCAGCATTTT
TRBJ1-4 | - | TRBV5-1 | - | CASSLLAGWNEKLFF | TGCGCCAGCAGCTTGTTGGCAGGGTGGAATGAAAAACTGTTTTTT
TRBJ1-1 | TRBD1 | TRBV6-5 | - | CASRGQGGNTEAFF | TGTGCCAGCAGAGGCCAGGGGGGAAACACTGAAGCTTTCTTT
TRBJ1-1 | TRBD1 | TRBV5-1 | - | CASSGQGGTAEAFF | TGCGCCAGCAGCGGACAGGGGGGGACGGCTGAAGCTTTCTTT
TRBJ2-3 | - | TRBV18 | - | CASSPSGGTDTQYF | TGTGCCAGCTCACCCTCCGGGGGCACAGATACGCAGTATTTT
TRBJ1-2 | TRBD1 | TRBV6-5 | - | CASSLGQGRDGYTF | TGTGCCAGCAGTCTTGGACAGGGCCGCGATGGCTACACCTTC
TRBJ1-4 | - | TRBV6-6 | few | CASSYPTGIGEKLFF | TGTGCCAGCAGTTACCCTACAGGGATAGGTGAAAAACTGTTTTTT
TRBJ2-7 | TRBD2 | TRBV27 | - | CASSLSLSGSYEQYF | TGTGCCAGCAGTTTATCGCTGAGCGGGAGTTACGAGCAGTACTTC
TRBJ2-7 | - | TRBV5-6 | once | CASSGDPTSYEQYF | TGTGCCAGCAGCGGAGACCCGACCTCCTACGAGCAGTACTTC
TRBJ2-1 | - | TRBV4-3 | - | CASSQPNLDEQFF | TGCGCCAGCAGCCAACCCAACTTGGATGAGCAGTTCTTC
TRBJ1-2 | TRBD1 | TRBV28 | - | CASSVGQGTNYGYTF | TGTGCCAGCAGCGTGGGACAGGGCACTAACTATGGCTACACCTTC
TRBJ1-2 | TRBD1 | TRBV9 | once | CASSVFDRDPNYGYTF | TGTGCCAGCAGCGTTTTTGACAGGGACCCTAACTATGGCTACACCTTC
TRBJ1-1 | - | TRBV19 | - | CASSIAPSPKTEAFF | TGTGCCAGTAGTATAGCACCGTCCCCTAAGACTGAAGCTTTCTTT
TRBJ2-3 | - | TRBV21-1 | - | CASSKSSSGSSTDTQYF | TGTGCCAGCAGCAAATCTTCGAGCGGGAGTAGCACAGATACGCAGTATTTT
TRBJ2-5 | TRBD2 | TRBV7-2 | once | CASSRGVRLAGEGETQYF | TGTGCCAGCAGCCGTGGGGTCCGACTAGCGGGGGAGGGGGAGACCCAGTACTTC
TRBJ1-1 | TRBD1 | TRBV11-2 | - | CASSLYQGENTEAFF | TGTGCCAGCAGCTTATATCAGGGGGAGAACACTGAAGCTTTCTTT
TRBJ1-1 | - | TRBV10-3 | - | CAISEGLVGGEAFF | TGTGCCATCAGTGAGGGGCTGGTCGGGGGTGAAGCTTTCTTT
TRBJ2-7 | TRBD2 | TRBV19 | once | CASSRGLAGGPSYEQYF | TGTGCCAGTAGTAGGGGACTAGCGGGAGGGCCCTCCTACGAGCAGTACTTC
TRBJ2-1 | - | TRBV6-5 | - | CASSYTQGYEQFF | TGTGCCAGCAGTTACACACAGGGCTATGAGCAGTTCTTC
TRBJ2-2 | - | TRBV24-1 | few | CATSDLNRGGSGELFF | TGTGCCACCAGTGATTTGAACAGGGGAGGATCCGGGGAGCTGTTTTTT
TRBJ1-2 | - | TRBV18 | - | CASSPSGDGYTF | TGTGCCAGCTCACCTTCCGGGGATGGCTACACCTTC
TRBJ2-5 | TRBD2 | TRBV18 | - | CASSPASGNSGETQYF | TGTGCCAGCTCACCAGCTAGCGGGAATAGCGGAGAGACCCAGTACTTC
TRBJ2-1 | - | TRBV27 | few | CATFGFHNEQFF | TGTGCCACCTTTGGCTTTCACAATGAGCAGTTCTTC
TRBJ2-7 | TRBD2 | TRBV5-4 | once | CASSPGLAGGPVNEQYF | TGTGCCAGCAGCCCGGGACTAGCGGGAGGGCCTGTCAACGAGCAGTACTTC